Below are 27 T cell receptor beta chains sequenced from a single sample in a study of T cell responses to AZD1222 COVID-19 vaccine. Sequencing was performed with immunoSEQ multiplex PCR; in TCRdb, only in-frame clones are kept and a portion is missing. The data contain over 150,000 clones, over 75% of them singletons. The sample in question was peripheral blood, obtained on day 0 of AZD1222 vaccination. The source is an adult in good health.

The CDR3 DNA reads TGTGCCAGCAGCTTATCCTATCAGACAGGGATTAATCAGCCCCAGCATTTT. Its translation is CASSLSYQTGINQPQHF. V is TRBV7-2 and J is TRBJ1-5; 7 nucleotides agree with TRBD1. The trim removed 2 bases at V and 4 bases at J, leaving 11 bases unmatched. Germline assignment: CDR1 SGHTA and CDR2 FQGNSA. CDR3 length: 17 amino acids.

This clone was detected only once. The rearrangement links TRBV5-1 to TRBJ1-4; D unclear. The CDR3 runs to 14 residues. Germline V lookup: CDR1 SGHRS, CDR2 YFSETQ. Trimming took 3 bases from V and 5 from J, leaving 11 bases between them. The CDR3 region is CASSWTSANEKLFF. CDR3 bases: TGCGCCAGCAGCTGGACCTCCGCGAATGAAAAACTGTTTTTT.

The chain joins TRBV6-2 or TRBV6-3 to TRBJ2-5; D tentatively reads TRBD1 or TRBD2 (6 bases each). Trimming removed 1 base from V and 5 bases from J, with 14 bases in between. CDR1 is MNHEY and CDR2 is SVGEGT in the germline V gene. This CDR3 is 15 amino acids long. CDR3 protein: CASSYWGAGIETQYF. The DNA for the CDR3 is TGTGCCAGCAGTTACTGGGGGGCGGGTATCGAGACCCAGTACTTC.

The CDR3 loop is CASSLSLASSFEAFF. CDR3 coding DNA: TGTGCCAGCAGTTTATCCCTGGCCAGTTCTTTTGAAGCTTTCTTT. The chain employs TRBV28 and TRBJ1-1, with no clear D. The ends were cut back, 1 base at V and 7 bases at J, with 16 bases in the middle. The CDR3 runs to 15 residues. Germline V lookup: CDR1 MDHEN, CDR2 SYDVKM.

This chain connects TRBV2 to TRBJ1-4; D is unclear. V shed 3 bases and J shed 5 bases, with 10 bases lying between them. This CDR3 is 14 amino acids long. Germline CDR1 and CDR2: SNHLY and FYNNEI. The CDR3 reads CASSDSERNEKLFF. As DNA, the CDR3 is TGTGCCAGCAGTGATTCGGAACGGAATGAAAAACTGTTTTTT.

The chain recombines TRBV28 with TRBJ1-1; D unclear. Per the germline V gene, CDR1 is MDHEN and CDR2 is SYDVKM. The CDR3 is 10 residues long. Trimming cost V 5 bases and J 5 bases, with 3 bases left between them. The CDR3 bases are TGTGCCAGCAGTCGGACTGAAGCTTTCTTT. This translates into CASSRTEAFF. The full variable domain, completed using reference TRBV28 and TRBJ1-1, is DVKVTQSSRYLVKRTGEKVFLECVQDMDHENMFWYRQDPGLGLRLIYFSYDVKMKEKGDIPEGYSVSREKKERFSLILESASTNQTSMYLCASSRTEAFFGQGTRLTVV.

The chain uses TRBV5-1 and TRBJ1-1, with D possibly being TRBD1 (6 bases). V lost 0 bases, J lost 4 bases, and 13 bases lay in between. The CDR3 is 15 amino acids. Looked up from germline, CDR1 is SGHRS and CDR2 is YFSETQ. CDR3 loop: CASSLEQGGVTEAFF. CDR3 sequence (DNA): TGCGCCAGCAGCTTGGAACAGGGAGGTGTCACTGAAGCTTTCTTT. Supplemented by reference TRBV5-1 and TRBJ1-1, the full variable domain reads KAGVTQTPRYLIKTRGQQVTLSCSPISGHRSVSWYQQTPGQGLQFLFEYFSETQRNKGNFPGRFSGRQFSNSRSEMNVSTLELGDSALYLCASSLEQGGVTEAFFGQGTRLTVV.

The chain combines TRBV7-9 with TRBJ1-3; no clear D gene. CDR3 length: 12 amino acids. Germline V CDR1 and CDR2: SEHNR, FQNEAQ (reference sequence). Trimming took 4 bases from V and 4 from J, leaving 5 bases between them. The CDR3 DNA is TGTGCCAGCAGCTCTGAGGGAAACACCATATATTTT. It yields the protein CASSSEGNTIYF. Drawing the rest from reference TRBV7-9 and TRBJ1-3, the complete variable domain is DTGVSQNPRHKITKRGQNVTFRCDPISEHNRLYWYRQTLGQGPEFLTYFQNEAQLEKSRLLSDRFSAERPKGSFSTLEIQRTEQGDSAMYLCASSSEGNTIYFGEGSWLTVV.

The V call is TRBV19, the J call TRBJ1-4; no definite D call. The V gene's germline CDR1 is LNHDA and CDR2 SQIVND (reference sequence). The CDR3 length is 13 residues. Between the trimmed V and J ends, which lost 5 bases and 4 bases, there was a span of 8 bases. In DNA, the CDR3 is TGTGCCAGTAGTCGCCGGAATAATGAAAAACTGTTTTTT. Translation gives CASSRRNNEKLFF.

A single count supports this clone. The gene calls are TRBV27 and TRBJ2-5; 9 positions agree with TRBD2. The junction had 9 bases not matched to a gene; V was cut back by 3 bases and J by 4 bases. CDR1 and CDR2 (germline): MNHEY, SMNVEV (reference sequence). This CDR3 has 16 amino acids. The CDR3 loop reads CASSFSPAGGLETQYF. Here the CDR3 DNA reads TGTGCCAGCAGTTTTTCCCCAGCGGGGGGCCTAGAGACCCAGTACTTC.

This chain connects TRBV6-1 to TRBJ1-2; 10 nucleotides match TRBD1. The V gene's germline CDR1 is MNHNS and CDR2 SASEGT. This CDR3 comprises 15 residues. V was pared by 0 bases and J by 4 bases, with 2 bases of the junction left unmatched. The CDR3 reads CASSEAGQGTYGYTF. The CDR3 DNA reads as TGTGCCAGCAGTGAAGCGGGACAGGGGACCTATGGCTACACCTTC.

This CDR3 is CASRDITQGSPLHF. In DNA, the CDR3 is TGTGCCAGCAGGGACATAACCCAGGGTTCACCCCTCCACTTT. The rearrangement uses TRBV6-5 and TRBJ1-6; a possible D gene is TRBD1 (5 bases). The germline V gene encodes CDR1 MNHEY and CDR2 SVGAGI. This CDR3 spans 14 amino acids. Trimming took 6 bases from V and 9 from J, leaving 15 bases between them.

The V call is TRBV28, the J call TRBJ2-6; D remains unclear. The V end lost 5 bases, the J end lost 0 bases, and 8 bases lay between the germline ends. This CDR3 comprises 15 residues. Germline V CDR1 and CDR2: MDHEN, SYDVKM. The CDR3 here is CASSPGPSGANVLTF. Written as DNA, the CDR3 is TGTGCCAGCAGTCCCGGCCCCTCTGGGGCCAACGTCCTGACTTTC. Full variable domain (remainder filled in from reference TRBV28 and TRBJ2-6): DVKVTQSSRYLVKRTGEKVFLECVQDMDHENMFWYRQDPGLGLRLIYFSYDVKMKEKGDIPEGYSVSREKKERFSLILESASTNQTSMYLCASSPGPSGANVLTFGAGSRLTVL.

The chain combines TRBV27 with TRBJ1-4; TRBD1 matches at 8 bases. Unmatched junction bases numbered 7, after V lost 6 bases and J lost 7 bases. The germline gives CDR1 MNHEY, CDR2 SMNVEV (reference sequence). This CDR3 is built from 14 residues. In DNA form, the CDR3 reads TGTGCCAGCAGACTCAGGGGGCGCTTTGAAAAACTGTTTTTT. Its translation: CASRLRGRFEKLFF.

J is TRBJ1-6 and V is TRBV5-1, with 10 bases identical to TRBD1. The CDR3 totals 14 residues. The junction had 6 bases not matched to a gene; V was cut back by 6 bases and J by 9 bases. From germline, CDR1 is SGHRS and CDR2 YFSETQ. The CDR3 region is CASTRDRGLSPLHF. The CDR3 coding sequence is TGCGCCAGCACTCGGGACAGGGGCCTTTCACCCCTCCACTTT.

This chain connects TRBV4-2 to TRBJ1-3; a possible D gene is TRBD1 (5 bases). V was trimmed by 1 base and J by 3 bases, leaving 10 bases between them. This CDR3 contains 15 residues. CDR1 and CDR2 (germline): LGHNA, YNFKEQ. The CDR3 coding sequence is TGTGCCAGCAGCCAAGCAGGGACTATTGGAAACACCATATATTTT. Its protein is CASSQAGTIGNTIYF.

This chain uses TRBV5-1 with TRBJ2-3; D is ambiguous. Trimming removed 8 bases from V and 0 bases from J, with 13 bases in between. The CDR3 spans 14 residues. The germline gives CDR1 SGHRS, CDR2 YFSETQ. The CDR3 protein is CASSLLGSTDTQYF. The CDR3 DNA follows: TGCGCCAGTTCCCTTCTGGGTAGCACAGATACGCAGTATTTT.

The chain uses TRBV6-2 or TRBV6-3 and TRBJ2-3, with 8 bases that match TRBD2. This CDR3 is 15 amino acids long. J was trimmed by 3 bases and V by 6 bases; bases with no gene match: 8. Germline CDR1 is MNHEY and CDR2 is SVGEGT. CDR3: CASSQRGGLTDTQYF. Written as DNA, the CDR3 is TGTGCCAGCAGCCAACGGGGGGGCCTGACAGATACGCAGTATTTT.

The J gene is TRBJ1-2, the V gene TRBV19, with a weak D call TRBD1 (6 bases). V was cut by 5 bases and J by 0 bases, with 13 bases left in between. Germline CDR1 and CDR2: LNHDA and SQIVND (reference sequence). The CDR3 runs 15 residues. CDR3 protein: CASSDRRGANYGYTF. Written as DNA, the CDR3 is TGTGCCAGTAGTGACAGGAGAGGAGCTAACTATGGCTACACCTTC.

The rearrangement joins TRBV11-1 to TRBJ2-5; the D call may be TRBD1 or TRBD2 (7 bases each). Trimming took off 5 bases at V and 0 bases at J, with 16 bases between the two ends. The CDR3 contains 16 residues. Germline V gene sequence: CDR1 SGHAT, CDR2 FQDESV (reference sequence). The CDR3 reads CASSLRAGQHQETQYF. In DNA, the CDR3 is TGTGCCAGCAGCCTACGAGCGGGACAGCACCAAGAGACCCAGTACTTC.

Notes on this clone: At one boundary the junction diverges from the germline segment, which might be a read error. The chain uses TRBV5-5 and TRBJ2-5; a possible D gene is TRBD1 (5 bases). Germline V lookup: CDR1 SGHKS, CDR2 YYEKEE (reference sequence). The CDR3 consists of 14 residues. DNA of the CDR3: TGTGCCAGCACCTTGCGGCGGACACAAGAGACCCAGTACTTC. Protein: CASTLRRTQETQYF. Supplemented by reference TRBV5-5 and TRBJ2-5, the full variable domain reads DAGVTQSPTHLIKTRGQQVTLRCSPISGHKSVSWYQQVLGQGPQFIFQYYEKEERGRGNFPDRFSARQFPNYSSELNVNALLLGDSALYLCASTLRRTQETQYFGPGTRLLVL.

This clone has just one count. The chain uses TRBV4-1 and TRBJ1-2; 9 nucleotides match TRBD1. V shed 4 bases and J 5 bases; nucleotides not matched to a gene: 5. Germline lookup yields CDR1 MGHRA and CDR2 YSYEKL. The CDR3 consists of 14 residues. The CDR3 DNA reads as TGCGCCAGCAGCCCGGACAGGGGAGGGTATGGCTACACCTTC. As protein: CASSPDRGGYGYTF.

The CDR3 DNA follows: TGTGCCAGCAGCCCCCGGGACAGGGTTCTCACTGAAGCTTTCTTT. It yields the protein CASSPRDRVLTEAFF. The chain couples TRBV9 to TRBJ1-1, with TRBD1 matching over 9 bases. With V trimmed by 4 bases and J by 4 bases, 8 bases remained unmatched. The CDR3 totals 15 residues. The germline CDR1 and CDR2 sequences are SGDLS and YYNGEE.

The chain recombines TRBV6-4 with TRBJ2-2, with 10 bases aligning to TRBD2. Germline V CDR1 and CDR2: MRHNA, SNTAGT. The CDR3 covers 15 residues. The V and J ends lost 3 bases and 3 bases, in that order; junction bases with no gene match: 1. The CDR3 DNA reads as TGTGCCAGCAGTGAGAGCGGGGGGGACACCGGGGAGCTGTTTTTT. This sequence encodes CASSESGGDTGELFF.

To note about this clone: A junction boundary mismatches the germline segment, possibly from a read error. This chain joins TRBV7-8 and TRBJ1-3; D not certain. This CDR3 is 15 amino acids long. The germline V gene encodes CDR1 SGHVS and CDR2 FQNEAQ. CDR3 amino acids: CASSSTVYSRNTIYF. CDR3 nucleotide sequence: TGTGCCAGCAGCTCGACGGTGTACTCTCGAAACACCATATATTTT.

The count of this clone is one. This rearrangement joins TRBV24-1 to TRBJ2-3; D call uncertain. The CDR3 sequence is 13 residues long. V dropped 4 bases and J dropped 2 bases, with 6 bases sitting between them. Germline-derived CDR1 and CDR2 are KGHDR and SFDVKD. Here the CDR3 reads CATSDPPTDTQYF. DNA of the CDR3: TGTGCCACCAGTGACCCTCCCACAGATACGCAGTATTTT.

The chain links TRBV6-5 to TRBJ1-2, with D hard to call. Trimming stripped 7 bases from V and 5 bases from J, with 14 bases between. Germline loops: CDR1 MNHEY, CDR2 SVGAGI. CDR3 length equals 13 residues. CDR3 DNA sequence: TGTGCCAGCATAGTCGCAGATGGTTATGGCTACACCTTC. Amino acid sequence: CASIVADGYGYTF.